The 26 T cell receptor beta chains listed next were all sequenced from one sample in a study of blood T cells in healthy people across ages. A sample-barcoded 5' primer and a J-beta primer mix were used in a second PCR of about 7 to 11 cycles. A single record per CDR3 protein comes from TCRdb applying MiXCR to the 5' RACE reads. The data hold 650,000 or so distinct CDR3 sequences, with 40% to 65% observed a single time. Material: blood. The receptor set was obtained from a woman over 75 in good health.

This clonotype has at least ten counts. This chain links TRBV3-1 with TRBJ2-3, with 7 positions matching TRBD2. From germline, CDR1 is LGHDT and CDR2 YNNKEL (reference sequence). CDR3 length: 17 residues. V lost 6 bases and J lost 0; bases outside the gene matches: 12. The CDR3 spells CASSQWGGISSTDTQYF. DNA of the CDR3: TGTGCCAGCAGTCAATGGGGGGGGATCTCTAGCACAGATACGCAGTATTTT.

The chain recombines TRBV25-1 with TRBJ2-5, with no clear D. V was trimmed by 5 bases and J by 2 bases, leaving 9 bases between them. This CDR3 is 13 amino acids long. The germline gives CDR1 MGHDK, CDR2 SYGVNS. This CDR3 reads CASSMPYQETQYF. The CDR3, as DNA: TGTGCCAGCAGTATGCCTTATCAAGAGACCCAGTACTTC.

This clonotype was counted a single time. The rearrangement links TRBV2 to TRBJ2-3; D call uncertain. The V and J ends lost 6 bases and 2 bases respectively, with 15 bases between them. The CDR3 sequence is 15 residues long. CDR1 SNHLY and CDR2 FYNNEI come from the germline V gene. CDR3 bases: TGTGCCAGCAGACCCCAGAACAAACTCACAGATACGCAGTATTTT. This translates into CASRPQNKLTDTQYF. Combining the CDR3 with reference TRBV2 and TRBJ2-3 gives the whole variable domain EPEVTQTPSHQVTQMGQEVILRCVPISNHLYFYWYRQILGQKVEFLVSFYNNEISEKSEIFDDQFSVERPDGSNFTLKIRSTKLEDSAMYFCASRPQNKLTDTQYFGPGTRLTVL.

The V gene is TRBV3-1, the J gene TRBJ1-2; D gene unclear. Trimming stripped 0 bases from V and 8 bases from J, with 13 bases between. Looked up from germline, CDR1 is LGHDT and CDR2 is YNNKEL (reference sequence). The CDR3 runs to 14 residues. Here the CDR3 reads CASSQDSARGGYTF. In DNA, the CDR3 is TGTGCCAGCAGCCAAGATTCGGCTCGGGGAGGCTACACCTTC.

This clonotype was found a few times. The chain uses TRBV20-1 and TRBJ1-5, with D perhaps TRBD1 (6 bases). The CDR3 runs 13 residues. Germline V lookup: CDR1 DFQATT, CDR2 SNEGSKA (reference sequence). The germline V and J ends were trimmed by 2 bases and 7 bases, with 12 bases remaining between them. CDR3 in DNA: TGCAGTGCTAGATCTGGGGGCGGCCAGCCCCAGCATTTT. Translating it yields CSARSGGGQPQHF.

The V call is TRBV12-3 or TRBV12-4, the J call TRBJ1-2; 8 bases match TRBD1. V dropped 2 bases and J dropped 6; count of bases not matched to a gene: 2. This CDR3 is 13 amino acids long. CDR3 sequence: CASSLNRGDGYTF. The CDR3 nucleotides read TGTGCCAGCAGTTTAAACAGGGGGGATGGCTACACCTTC.

This clonotype was detected only a few times. This rearrangement joins TRBV12-3 or TRBV12-4 to TRBJ2-5; D not certain. Trimming pared 3 bases from V and 0 bases from J, leaving 5 bases between. This CDR3 is 13 amino acids long. CDR3 sequence (DNA): TGTGCCAGCAGTTTGAGGCACCAAGAGACCCAGTACTTC. Protein: CASSLRHQETQYF.

V and J are TRBV12-3 or TRBV12-4 and TRBJ2-1, with a tentative D call TRBD2 (5 bases). Trimming cost V 7 bases and J 6 bases, with 19 bases left between them. The CDR3 contains 15 residues. The CDR3 nucleotides are TGTGCCAGCACTATTGCGGGTATATCAGGCAATGAGCAGTTCTTC. Protein sequence: CASTIAGISGNEQFF.

The rearrangement links TRBV6-2 or TRBV6-3 to TRBJ2-3, with unresolved D. Germline V CDR1 and CDR2: MNHEY, SVGEGT. V lost 8 bases and J lost 0, with 12 bases in between. The CDR3 runs 14 residues. The chain's CDR3 is CASERQTSTDTQYF. CDR3 DNA: TGTGCCAGCGAACGGCAGACTAGCACAGATACGCAGTATTTT.

This clonotype showed up many times. The rearrangement joins TRBV27 to TRBJ2-3; D might be TRBD2 (5 bases). Trimming took 4 bases from V and 8 from J, leaving 13 bases between them. In germline, CDR1 is MNHEY, CDR2 SMNVEV (reference sequence). The length of the CDR3 is 13 residues. The DNA for the CDR3 is TGTGCCAGCAGTTCCGGTACTCGGGGTACGCAGTATTTT. Translating gives CASSSGTRGTQYF.

The rearrangement links TRBV9 to TRBJ1-6; 7 bases are shared with TRBD1. This CDR3 comprises 14 residues. V was pared by 0 bases and J by 10 bases, with 4 bases of the junction left unmatched. Germline values: CDR1 SGDLS, CDR2 YYNGEE. CDR3 protein: CASSVETGRSPLHF. The CDR3, as DNA: TGTGCCAGCAGCGTAGAGACAGGGCGGTCACCCCTCCACTTT. The full variable domain, in which reference TRBV9 and TRBJ1-6 provide the parts outside the CDR3, is DSGVTQTPKHLITATGQRVTLRCSPRSGDLSVYWYQQSLDQGLQFLIQYYNGEERAKGNILERFSAQQFPDLHSELNLSSLELGDSALYFCASSVETGRSPLHFGNGTRLTVT.

The gene calls are TRBV11-2 and TRBJ2-2; no clear D gene. Germline-derived CDR1 and CDR2 are SGHAT and FQNNGV. The CDR3 length is 18 residues. V lost 1 base and J lost 6, with 21 bases in between. In DNA, the CDR3 is TGTGCCAGCAGCTTAGTCGGCTTAGGTAGAACCCGGGCCGGGGAGCTGTTTTTT. It is translated as CASSLVGLGRTRAGELFF.

The rearrangement links TRBV12-3 or TRBV12-4 to TRBJ2-5; D might be TRBD1 (5 bases). The CDR3 has 15 amino acids. Trimming removed 7 bases at V and 4 bases at J, with 19 bases between. This CDR3 is CASTAGSQGGETQYF. CDR3 nucleotide sequence: TGTGCCAGCACCGCAGGGTCTCAGGGTGGAGAGACCCAGTACTTC.

In the case of this clonotype: This may come from a read error, since a much larger clone is one base off. The chain is built from TRBV15 and TRBJ2-1, with a possible D match to TRBD1 (5 bases). The germline CDR1 and CDR2 sequences are LNHNV and YYDKDF (reference sequence). The CDR3 has 15 residues. CDR3 region: CATSVARQFYSEQFF. CDR3 nucleotides: TGTGCCACCAGCGTCGCCCGACAGTTCTACAGTGAGCAGTTCTTC.

In its sample, this clonotype was seen many times. The rearrangement links TRBV7-2 to TRBJ2-3; perhaps D is TRBD1 or TRBD2 (5 bases each). The CDR3 is made up of 13 amino acids. Germline loops: CDR1 SGHTA, CDR2 FQGNSA. Trimming pared 8 bases from V and 4 bases from J, leaving 13 bases between. CDR3 nucleotides: TGTGCCAGCTTACCAGGGAGTTCAGATACGCAGTATTTT. Protein: CASLPGSSDTQYF. The whole variable domain, remainder taken from reference TRBV7-2 and TRBJ2-3, is GAGVSQSPSNKVTEKGKDVELRCDPISGHTALYWYRQSLGQGLEFLIYFQGNSAPDKSGLPSDRFSAERTGGSVSTLTIQRTQQEDSAVYLCASLPGSSDTQYFGPGTRLTVL.

The rearrangement links TRBV7-3 to TRBJ2-1; 11 nucleotides match TRBD2. The CDR3 has 16 amino acids. V dropped 5 bases and J dropped 9; count of bases not matched to a gene: 12. Germline V CDR1 and CDR2: SGHTA, FQGTGA. CDR3 bases: TGTGCCAGCAGCGTCTCTAGCGGGAGGCCCAGGGGTGAGCAGTTCTTC. Translation: CASSVSSGRPRGEQFF. Together with reference TRBV7-3 and TRBJ2-1, the CDR3 gives the full variable domain: GAGVSQTPSNKVTEKGKYVELRCDPISGHTALYWYRQSLGQGPEFLIYFQGTGAADDSGLPNDRFFAVRPEGSVSTLKIQRTERGDSAVYLCASSVSSGRPRGEQFFGPGTRLTVL.

The count of this clonotype is one. This chain joins TRBV29-1 and TRBJ1-5; 9 nucleotides match TRBD1. The trim removed 4 bases at V and 4 bases at J, leaving 5 bases unmatched. This CDR3 has 14 amino acids. Germline lookup yields CDR1 SQVTM and CDR2 ANQGSEA. The CDR3 region is CSVGGGQGNQPQHF. The CDR3 DNA sequence: TGCAGCGTTGGGGGGGGACAGGGTAATCAGCCCCAGCATTTT.

This clonotype was seen ten or more times. The chain carries TRBV10-3 and TRBJ2-7; D is unresolved. Germline values: CDR1 ENHRY, CDR2 SYGVKD. The ends were cut back, 8 bases at V and 7 bases at J, with 15 bases in the middle. The CDR3 covers 12 residues. This chain's CDR3 is CAIARTWKEQYF. The CDR3 DNA reads as TGTGCCATCGCCAGGACGTGGAAGGAGCAGTACTTC.

The chain uses TRBV4-2 and TRBJ2-4; tentative D call: TRBD2 (6 bases). Gene TRBJ2-7 matches the end of the DNA better, so the J call may be wrong. Germline loops: CDR1 LGHNA, CDR2 YNFKEQ. The CDR3 has 14 amino acids. The CDR3 DNA reads TGTGCCAGCAGCAGGGGAAGGAGGGCAAACGAGCAGTACTTC. This encodes CASSRGRRANEQYF.

This clonotype was found many times. The chain joins TRBV20-1 to TRBJ1-5; D not certain. The germline V gene encodes CDR1 DFQATT and CDR2 SNEGSKA (reference sequence). The V gene lost 6 bases and the J gene lost 6 bases, with 12 bases spanning the gap. This CDR3 spans 12 amino acids. CDR3 nucleotides: TGCAGTGCCAAGCGGGGAGCTCAGCCCCAGCATTTT. This translates into CSAKRGAQPQHF.

This clonotype has at least ten counts. The rearrangement joins TRBV12-3 or TRBV12-4 to TRBJ1-1; D might be TRBD1 (5 bases). The CDR3 is 12 amino acids. Deletions cut 0 bases from V and 10 bases from J, with 9 bases between. DNA for the CDR3: TGTGCCAGCAGTTTAGCGGGGGGGGTAGCTTTCTTT. The encoded protein is CASSLAGGVAFF.

This clonotype was counted ten times or more. V gene TRBV7-2 combines with J gene TRBJ2-1, with D possibly matching TRBD2 (8 bases). Germline V CDR1 and CDR2: SGHTA, FQGNSA. There are 15 residues in the CDR3. Trimming removed 6 bases from V and 7 bases from J, with 19 bases in between. CDR3 bases: TGTGCCAGCAGGCGACAGGGACTAGGACAAAATGAGCAGTTCTTC. This encodes CASRRQGLGQNEQFF. Drawing the rest from reference TRBV7-2 and TRBJ2-1, the complete variable domain is GAGVSQSPSNKVTEKGKDVELRCDPISGHTALYWYRQSLGQGLEFLIYFQGNSAPDKSGLPSDRFSAERTGGSVSTLTIQRTQQEDSAVYLCASRRQGLGQNEQFFGPGTRLTVL.

The chain couples TRBV7-2 to TRBJ2-1; 9 positions match TRBD2. CDR1 is SGHTA and CDR2 is FQGNSA in the germline V gene. V was clipped by 5 bases and J by 10 bases; unmatched bases: 12. The CDR3 totals 15 residues. The CDR3 DNA reads as TGTGCCAGCAGCCTAGGAGTAGCGGGAGCCCAAGAGCAGTTCTTC. Its protein is CASSLGVAGAQEQFF.

Remarks on this clonotype: This may come from a read error, since a much larger clone is one base off. V gene TRBV6-6 combines with J gene TRBJ2-5; no clear D. Trimming took 11 bases from V and 11 from J, leaving 18 bases between them. The CDR3 consists of 11 residues. Per germline, CDR1 MNHNY and CDR2 SVGAGI (reference sequence). The CDR3, as DNA: TGTGCCGCTAAGGGCAACAATGAGCAGTACTTC. Its protein is CAAKGNNEQYF.

The chain combines TRBV20-1 with TRBJ1-1, with no clear D. CDR1 and CDR2 (germline): DFQATT, SNEGSKA (reference sequence). The CDR3 is 14 amino acids. V gave up 0 bases and J gave up 1 base, with 9 bases separating them. The CDR3 loop is CSAREAGKNTEAFF. As DNA, the CDR3 is TGCAGTGCTAGAGAGGCCGGGAAGAACACTGAAGCTTTCTTT.

This clonotype was observed a few times. The chain joins TRBV5-1 to TRBJ2-2, with D unclear. The CDR3 is 16 amino acids. V gave up 5 bases and J gave up 0 bases, with 14 bases separating them. Germline V gene lookup returns CDR1 SGHRS and CDR2 YFSETQ. The CDR3 loop reads CASSNVKTSNTGELFF. CDR3 nucleotides: TGCGCCAGCAGTAACGTAAAGACCTCGAACACCGGGGAGCTGTTTTTT.